The sequence of this T cell receptor beta chain was determined in a study of T cell responses to AZD1222 COVID-19 vaccine. Study results and limitations: Donors were chiefly white British, with a greater number of females, and clonal diversity was perhaps underestimated.

A note on this clone: Its antigen remains unidentified.

Pooling was applied to second doses at about 4 or about 12 weeks. Germline-derived CDR1 and CDR2 are LGHDT and YNNKEL (reference sequence). This CDR3 comprises 13 residues. The J segment lost 7 bases and the V segment lost 4 bases, leaving 5 bases of the junction unmatched. Repertoires were generated with immunoSEQ multiplex PCR, while TCRdb's copy carries only in-frame clones and drops some. Among about 160,000 clones listed, 88% were seen once. This TCR derives from an adult who received the AZD1222 COVID-19 vaccine. Here the sequenced sample was peripheral blood, taken 28 days after the second AZD1222 dose. The V and J genes are TRBV3-1 (or the pseudogene TRBV3-2) and TRBJ1-1; 8 nucleotides line up with TRBD1. CDR3 DNA: TGTGCCAGCAGCCGAGGACAGGGTATTGAAGCTTTCTTT. This translates into CASSRGQGIEAFF.